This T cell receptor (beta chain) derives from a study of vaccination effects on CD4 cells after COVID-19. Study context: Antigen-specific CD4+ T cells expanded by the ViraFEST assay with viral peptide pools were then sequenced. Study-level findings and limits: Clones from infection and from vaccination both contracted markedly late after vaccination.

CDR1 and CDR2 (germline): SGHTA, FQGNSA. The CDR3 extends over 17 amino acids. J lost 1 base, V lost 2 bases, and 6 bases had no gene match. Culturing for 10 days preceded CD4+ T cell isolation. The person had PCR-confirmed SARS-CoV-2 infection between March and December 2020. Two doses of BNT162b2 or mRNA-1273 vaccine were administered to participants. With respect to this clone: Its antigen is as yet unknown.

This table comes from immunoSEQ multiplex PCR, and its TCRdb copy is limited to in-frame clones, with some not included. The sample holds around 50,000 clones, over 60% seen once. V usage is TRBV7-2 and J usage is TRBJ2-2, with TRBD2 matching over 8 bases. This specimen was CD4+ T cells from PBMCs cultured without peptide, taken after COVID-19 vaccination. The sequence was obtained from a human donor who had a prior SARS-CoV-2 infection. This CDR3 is CASSLRGAGVNTGELFF. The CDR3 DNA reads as TGTGCCAGCAGCTTAAGAGGAGCGGGGGTGAACACCGGGGAGCTGTTTTTT.